The source of this TCR beta chain is a study of blood T cells in healthy people across ages. Primed by a sample-barcoded 5' primer and a J-beta primer mix, a second PCR proceeded for roughly 7 to 11 cycles. MiXCR, run by TCRdb on the 5' RACE reads, gives a single entry per CDR3 protein. The sample has 890,000 or so distinct CDR3 sequences; around 68% are singletons. This clonotype has just one count. Germline CDR1 SGDLS, CDR2 YYNGEE. CDR3 size: 15 residues. The V and J ends lost 3 bases and 2 bases, in that order; junction bases with no gene match: 5. Sequencing input: blood. The chain employs TRBV9 and TRBJ2-3; 8 bases are a match to TRBD1. This TCR came from a man aged 25-45 years in good health. CDR3 DNA: TGTGCCAGCAGCGGAAGCAGGGGGCACACAGATACGCAGTATTTT. It translates to CASSGSRGHTDTQYF.